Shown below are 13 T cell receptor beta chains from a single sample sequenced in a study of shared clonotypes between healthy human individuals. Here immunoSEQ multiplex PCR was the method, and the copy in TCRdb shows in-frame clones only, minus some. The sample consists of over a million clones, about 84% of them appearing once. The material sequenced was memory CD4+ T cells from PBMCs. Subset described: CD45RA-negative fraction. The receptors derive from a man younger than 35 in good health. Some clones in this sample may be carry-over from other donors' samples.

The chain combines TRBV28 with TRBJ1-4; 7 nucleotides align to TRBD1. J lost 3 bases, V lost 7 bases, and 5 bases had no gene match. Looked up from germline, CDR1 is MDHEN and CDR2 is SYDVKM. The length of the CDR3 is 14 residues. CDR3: CASMRDSSNEKLFF. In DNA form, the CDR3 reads TGTGCCAGCATGAGGGACAGCTCTAATGAAAAACTGTTTTTT.

The CDR3 spells CASSPQGQPQHF. In nucleotides, the CDR3 is TGTGCCAGCAGTCCACAGGGCCAGCCCCAGCATTTT. The chain carries TRBV27 and TRBJ1-5, with D possibly TRBD1 on 6 matching bases. This CDR3 contains 12 residues. Germline CDR1 and CDR2: MNHEY and SMNVEV (reference sequence). The V end was cut by 5 bases, the J end by 7 bases, with 9 bases between.

The CDR3 here is CASSIGRGTGVTQYF. CDR3 nucleotides: TGTGCCAGTAGTATAGGTAGAGGGACAGGGGTCACCCAGTACTTC. This rearrangement joins TRBV19 to TRBJ2-5; 10 nucleotides align to TRBD1. V lost 1 base, J lost 8 bases, and 7 bases stayed unmatched. Germline CDR1 and CDR2: LNHDA and SQIVND (reference sequence). The CDR3 consists of 15 residues.

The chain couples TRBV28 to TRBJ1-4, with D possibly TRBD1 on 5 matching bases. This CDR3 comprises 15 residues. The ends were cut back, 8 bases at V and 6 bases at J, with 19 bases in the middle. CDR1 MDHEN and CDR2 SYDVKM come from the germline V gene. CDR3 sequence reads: CASSLGGTGHEKLFF. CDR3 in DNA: TGTGCCAGCTCCCTGGGGGGGACCGGGCATGAAAAACTGTTTTTT.

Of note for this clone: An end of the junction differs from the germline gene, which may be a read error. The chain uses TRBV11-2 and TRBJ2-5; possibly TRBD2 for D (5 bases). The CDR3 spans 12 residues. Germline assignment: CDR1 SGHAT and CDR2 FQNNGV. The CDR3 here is CASSLLGLALNF. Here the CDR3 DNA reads TGTGCCAGCAGCTTATTAGGTCTAGCTCTAAACTTC.

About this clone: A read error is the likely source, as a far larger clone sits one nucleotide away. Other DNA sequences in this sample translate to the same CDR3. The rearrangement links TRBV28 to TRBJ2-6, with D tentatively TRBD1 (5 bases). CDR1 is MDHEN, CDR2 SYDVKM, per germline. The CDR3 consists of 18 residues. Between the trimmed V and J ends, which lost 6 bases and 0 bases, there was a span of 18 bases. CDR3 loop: CASSFQRGRNSGANVLTF. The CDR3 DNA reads TGTGCCAGCAGCTTTCAAAGGGGTCGAAACTCTGGGGCCAACGTCCTGACTTTC.

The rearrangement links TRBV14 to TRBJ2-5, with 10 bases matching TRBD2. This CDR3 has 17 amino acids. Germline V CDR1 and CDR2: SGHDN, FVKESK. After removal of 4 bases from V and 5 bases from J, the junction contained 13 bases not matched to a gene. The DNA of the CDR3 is TGTGCCAGCAGCCCCCTAGCGGGAGAGGCGATGGGCGAGACCCAGTACTTC. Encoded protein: CASSPLAGEAMGETQYF.

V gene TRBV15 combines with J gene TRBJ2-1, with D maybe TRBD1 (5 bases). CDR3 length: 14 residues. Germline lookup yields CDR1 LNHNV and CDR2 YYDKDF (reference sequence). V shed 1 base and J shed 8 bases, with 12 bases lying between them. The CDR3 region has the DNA TGTGCCACCAGCAGAGTTTTAGGGGTCGATGAGCAGTTCTTC. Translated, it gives CATSRVLGVDEQFF.

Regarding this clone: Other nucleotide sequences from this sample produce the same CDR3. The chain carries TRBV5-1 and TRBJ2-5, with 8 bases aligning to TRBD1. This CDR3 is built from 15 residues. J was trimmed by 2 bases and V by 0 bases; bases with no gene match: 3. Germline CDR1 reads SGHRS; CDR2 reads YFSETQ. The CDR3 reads CASSLDRGTQETQYF. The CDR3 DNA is TGCGCCAGCAGCTTGGACAGGGGGACTCAAGAGACCCAGTACTTC.

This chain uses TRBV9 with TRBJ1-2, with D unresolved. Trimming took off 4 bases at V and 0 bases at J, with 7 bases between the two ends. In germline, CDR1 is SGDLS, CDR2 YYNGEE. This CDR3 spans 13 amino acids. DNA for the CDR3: TGTGCCAGCAGCCCTGGGGCTAACTATGGCTACACCTTC. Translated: CASSPGANYGYTF.

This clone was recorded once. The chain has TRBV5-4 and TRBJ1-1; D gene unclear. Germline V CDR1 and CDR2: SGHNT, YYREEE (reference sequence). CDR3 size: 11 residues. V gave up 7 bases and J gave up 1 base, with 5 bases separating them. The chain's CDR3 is CASSGNTEAFF. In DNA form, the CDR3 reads TGTGCCAGCTCAGGGAACACTGAAGCTTTCTTT.

Written as DNA, the CDR3 is TGTGCCAGCAGCGTAGTGCCAGGGGGCGAGACCCAGTACTTC. It specifies CASSVVPGGETQYF. The chain recombines TRBV9 with TRBJ2-5; 8 bases agree with TRBD1. This CDR3 comprises 14 residues. Germline V lookup: CDR1 SGDLS, CDR2 YYNGEE. V lost 0 bases and J lost 5; bases outside the gene matches: 3.

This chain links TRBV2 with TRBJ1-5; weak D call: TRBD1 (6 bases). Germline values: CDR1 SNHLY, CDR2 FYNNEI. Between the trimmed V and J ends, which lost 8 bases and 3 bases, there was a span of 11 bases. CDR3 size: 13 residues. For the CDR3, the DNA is TGTGCCAGCGGAAGGGACAACAATCAGCCCCAGCATTTT. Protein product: CASGRDNNQPQHF.